Listed here are 22 T cell receptor beta chains from one sample, sequenced in a study of blood T cells in healthy people across ages. Together with a sample-barcoded 5' primer, a J-beta primer mix was included in a second PCR lasting about 7 to 11 cycles. Via MiXCR, TCRdb re-called the 5' RACE reads, giving one row per CDR3 protein. Among a few hundred thousand distinct CDR3 sequences listed, 27% were seen once. The sample comprised blood. The receptors were sampled from a woman aged 70-85 years in good health.

This clonotype occurred a few times. The chain recombines TRBV5-1 with TRBJ2-5; 8 nucleotides line up with TRBD1. Germline V gene data show CDR1 as SGHRS and CDR2 as YFSETQ. V shed 0 bases and J 5 bases; nucleotides not matched to a gene: 15. The CDR3 contains 18 residues. For the CDR3, the DNA is TGCGCCAGCAGCTTGGGACACCTATCAGGGGGCGCTGGGGAGACCCAGTACTTC. It yields the protein CASSLGHLSGGAGETQYF.

The gene calls are TRBV7-2 and TRBJ2-2; D is perhaps TRBD1 or TRBD2 (7 bases each). Trimming stripped 6 bases from V and 7 bases from J, with 15 bases between. Germline-derived CDR1 and CDR2 are SGHTA and FQGNSA. CDR3 length: 14 residues. CDR3 protein: CASRTAGGDGELFF. CDR3 in DNA: TGTGCCAGCAGAACGGCAGGGGGGGACGGGGAGCTGTTTTTT.

V usage is TRBV27 and J usage is TRBJ1-5; D remains unclear. The germline gives CDR1 MNHEY, CDR2 SMNVEV (reference sequence). Trimming removed 4 bases at V and 5 bases at J, with 15 bases between. This CDR3 region has 15 residues. CDR3 nucleotide sequence: TGTGCCAGCAGTTCCTTCTCGGGTCAACATCAGCCCCAGCATTTT. This translates into CASSSFSGQHQPQHF.

This clonotype was counted a few times. The chain joins TRBV2 to TRBJ1-6, with 7 bases fitting TRBD1. The CDR3 length is 16 residues. Trimming removed 2 bases from V and 10 bases from J; junction bases left unmatched: 11. CDR1 and CDR2 (germline): SNHLY, FYNNEI. The CDR3, as DNA: TGTGCCAGCAGTGAAAGGGGAAAGGGGGCGATCTCACCCCTCCACTTT. It specifies CASSERGKGAISPLHF.

This clonotype showed up just a few times. The J gene is TRBJ2-1, the V gene TRBV6-8, with D possibly being TRBD1 or TRBD2 (5 bases each). Between the trimmed V and J ends, which lost 6 bases and 4 bases, there was a span of 16 bases. Germline CDR1 and CDR2: MNHGY and SAAAGT. The CDR3 is 15 amino acids. The CDR3 coding sequence is TGTGCCAGCAGAGGGGACCGTGCTAGGTACAATGAGCAGTTCTTC. Translated, it gives CASRGDRARYNEQFF.

The genes are TRBV29-1 and TRBJ2-5; 7 positions match TRBD2. The CDR3 runs to 13 residues. Germline trimming cut 6 bases from V and 10 bases from J; bases unmatched to any gene: 14. Germline V gene data show CDR1 as SQVTM and CDR2 as ANQGSEA. This chain's CDR3 is CSVETGLRTGQYF. CDR3 nucleotide sequence: TGCAGCGTGGAAACGGGACTACGAACGGGCCAGTACTTC.

This chain connects TRBV4-1 to TRBJ2-3; D gene unclear. V was cut by 3 bases and J by 6 bases, with 10 bases left in between. The CDR3 is 13 amino acids. In germline, CDR1 is MGHRA, CDR2 YSYEKL. The CDR3 reads CASSQGSGDTQYF. The DNA of the CDR3 is TGCGCCAGCAGCCAGGGTAGTGGCGATACGCAGTATTTT.

This clonotype came up a few times. The CDR3 region is CATSDFGNEQFF. The DNA for the CDR3 is TGTGCCACCAGTGATTTCGGCAATGAGCAGTTCTTC. The rearrangement joins TRBV24-1 to TRBJ2-1; no clear D. V was shortened by 1 base and J by 6 bases, with 3 bases between the two germline ends. The germline CDR1 and CDR2 sequences are KGHDR and SFDVKD. CDR3 size: 12 residues.

The chain links TRBV11-3 to TRBJ2-4; 7 nucleotides agree with TRBD2. V was clipped by 1 base and J by 8 bases; unmatched bases: 8. The germline V gene encodes CDR1 SGHNT and CDR2 YENEEA. The length of the CDR3 is 15 residues. The CDR3 nucleotides read TGTGCCAGCAGCTTAGGAGTGGGGGGGTTGTACATTCAGTACTTC. Protein product: CASSLGVGGLYIQYF.

This rearrangement joins TRBV5-1 to TRBJ2-1; D ambiguous. CDR1 SGHRS and CDR2 YFSETQ come from the germline V gene. V was shortened by 0 bases and J by 6 bases, with 10 bases between the two germline ends. The CDR3 loop spans 14 amino acids. CDR3 protein: CASSLALRLNEQFF. CDR3 nucleotide sequence: TGCGCCAGCAGCTTGGCCCTTCGTCTCAATGAGCAGTTCTTC.

The rearrangement joins TRBV6-1 to TRBJ2-3, with D hard to call. Germline loops: CDR1 MNHNS, CDR2 SASEGT. The CDR3 has 16 residues. The ends were cut back, 3 bases at V and 2 bases at J, with 15 bases in the middle. Here the CDR3 reads CASSDLRRHNTDTQYF. The DNA of the CDR3 is TGTGCCAGCAGTGACTTAAGGCGTCATAACACAGATACGCAGTATTTT.

In its sample, this clonotype was seen a few times. The rearrangement uses TRBV3-1 and TRBJ2-5, with 7 bases fitting TRBD2. The DNA end is more similar to TRBJ2-1, so the J call may be wrong. Germline CDR1 reads LGHDT; CDR2 reads YNNKEL (reference sequence). The CDR3 has 15 residues. The CDR3 bases are TGTGCCAGCAGCCCGTACTCAATCATAGCGGGTGAGCAGTTCTTC. Translation: CASSPYSIIAGEQFF.

The chain is built from TRBV10-3 and TRBJ2-5; D ambiguous. The better agreement between TRBJ2-1 and the DNA end casts doubt on the J call. CDR3 length: 13 amino acids. The germline gives CDR1 ENHRY, CDR2 SYGVKD. CDR3 sequence: CAISGGKNNEQFF. The DNA of the CDR3 is TGTGCCATCAGTGGGGGAAAAAACAATGAGCAGTTCTTC.

J is TRBJ1-2 and V is TRBV3-1; 9 positions match TRBD1. Germline trimming cut 4 bases from V and 1 base from J; bases unmatched to any gene: 7. Germline lookup yields CDR1 LGHDT and CDR2 YNNKEL (reference sequence). The CDR3 runs 16 residues. CDR3 bases: TGTGCCAGCAGCCCTACCGGGACAGGGAGTAACTATGGCTACACCTTC. Amino acids: CASSPTGTGSNYGYTF. The full variable domain, in which reference TRBV3-1 and TRBJ1-2 provide the parts outside the CDR3, is DTAVSQTPKYLVTQMGNDKSIKCEQNLGHDTMYWYKQDSKKFLKIMFSYNNKELIINETVPNRFSPKSPDKAHLNLHINSLELGDSAVYFCASSPTGTGSNYGYTFGSGTRLTVV.

V usage is TRBV27 and J usage is TRBJ2-5; maybe TRBD2 (7 bases). Between the trimmed V and J ends, which lost 3 bases and 5 bases, there was a span of 19 bases. The length of the CDR3 is 16 residues. Germline V gene lookup returns CDR1 MNHEY and CDR2 SMNVEV (reference sequence). The CDR3 sequence: CASSLLGGGPIETQYF. In nucleotides, the CDR3 is TGTGCCAGCAGTTTGTTAGGGGGGGGGCCTATTGAGACCCAGTACTTC.

This clonotype was recorded a few times. V and J are TRBV20-1 and TRBJ2-3, with 7 bases identical to TRBD1. Germline CDR1 DFQATT, CDR2 SNEGSKA (reference sequence). V lost 4 bases, J lost 3 bases, and 7 bases stayed unmatched. This CDR3 is built from 14 residues. Here the CDR3 DNA reads TGCAGTGCTACACATGGGACAGTAACAGATACGCAGTATTTT. As protein: CSATHGTVTDTQYF.

This clonotype appeared a few times. The chain combines TRBV7-2 with TRBJ1-2; TRBD1 matches 8 bases. The CDR3 runs 14 residues. From germline, CDR1 is SGHTA and CDR2 FQGNSA. V lost 2 bases to trimming and J lost 8 bases; unmatched junction nucleotides: 7. This CDR3 reads CASSLWQGAGGYTF. Here the CDR3 DNA reads TGTGCCAGCAGCTTATGGCAGGGGGCGGGGGGCTACACCTTC.

The chain links TRBV20-1 to TRBJ1-2; weak D call: TRBD1 (5 bases). CDR3 size: 12 residues. V gave up 1 base and J gave up 13 bases, with 16 bases separating them. The germline V gene encodes CDR1 DFQATT and CDR2 SNEGSKA (reference sequence). CDR3 bases: TGCAGTGCTAGAGGCGGGAGCAGGGTCTTCACCTTC. Residues: CSARGGSRVFTF.

The chain carries TRBV2 and TRBJ2-5, with 9 bases that match TRBD1. This CDR3 has 15 amino acids. V was pared by 4 bases and J by 4 bases, with 7 bases of the junction left unmatched. Germline CDR1 is SNHLY and CDR2 is FYNNEI. CDR3 sequence (DNA): TGTGCCAGCAGTGGAACAGGGGGCAGGAGAGAGACCCAGTACTTC. This translates into CASSGTGGRRETQYF.

The V gene is TRBV7-2, the J gene TRBJ2-5, with a weak D call TRBD2 (6 bases). The CDR3 is 13 residues long. Trimming cost V 5 bases and J 4 bases, with 11 bases left between them. CDR1 SGHTA and CDR2 FQGNSA come from the germline V gene. The CDR3 reads CASSKRLVETQYF. The CDR3, as DNA: TGTGCCAGCAGCAAGCGACTAGTAGAGACCCAGTACTTC.

V is TRBV21-1 and J is TRBJ1-5. TRBV21-1 is labeled a pseudogene. The CDR3 runs 12 residues. The CDR3 loop is CASSKMCQPQHF. CDR3 nucleotide sequence: TGTGCCAGCAGCAAGATGTGTCAGCCCCAGCATTTT.

This clonotype was observed a few times. A read error may produce the germline difference seen at one junction end. The V and J genes are TRBV7-3 and TRBJ2-5; 9 nucleotides match TRBD2. The CDR3 extends over 14 amino acids. Looked up from germline, CDR1 is SGHTA and CDR2 is FQGTGA. CDR3 bases: TGTGCCAGCAGCTTACGAGGGACTAGCAGTGAGCAGTCCTTC. It is translated as CASSLRGTSSEQSF. The whole variable domain, filled in from reference TRBV7-3 and TRBJ2-5, reads GAGVSQTPSNKVTEKGKYVELRCDPISGHTALYWYRQSLGQGPEFLIYFQGTGAADDSGLPNDRFFAVRPEGSVSTLKIQRTERGDSAVYLCASSLRGTSSEQSFGPGTRLLVL.